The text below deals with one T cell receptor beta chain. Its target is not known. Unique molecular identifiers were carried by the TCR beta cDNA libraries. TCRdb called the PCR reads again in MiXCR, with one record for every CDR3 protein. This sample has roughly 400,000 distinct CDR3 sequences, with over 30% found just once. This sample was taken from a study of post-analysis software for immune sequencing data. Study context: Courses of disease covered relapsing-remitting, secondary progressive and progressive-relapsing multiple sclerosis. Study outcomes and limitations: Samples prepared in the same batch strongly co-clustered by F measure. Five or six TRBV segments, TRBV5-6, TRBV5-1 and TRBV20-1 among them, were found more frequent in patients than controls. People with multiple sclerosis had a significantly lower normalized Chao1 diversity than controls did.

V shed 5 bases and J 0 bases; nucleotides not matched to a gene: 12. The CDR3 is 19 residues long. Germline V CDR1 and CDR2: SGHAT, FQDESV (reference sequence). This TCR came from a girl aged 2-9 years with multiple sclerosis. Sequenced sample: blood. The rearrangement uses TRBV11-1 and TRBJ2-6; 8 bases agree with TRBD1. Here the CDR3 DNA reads TGTGCCAGCAGCGTACCAACCAGGGGGCTTTTCTCTGGGGCCAACGTCCTGACTTTC. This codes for CASSVPTRGLFSGANVLTF.